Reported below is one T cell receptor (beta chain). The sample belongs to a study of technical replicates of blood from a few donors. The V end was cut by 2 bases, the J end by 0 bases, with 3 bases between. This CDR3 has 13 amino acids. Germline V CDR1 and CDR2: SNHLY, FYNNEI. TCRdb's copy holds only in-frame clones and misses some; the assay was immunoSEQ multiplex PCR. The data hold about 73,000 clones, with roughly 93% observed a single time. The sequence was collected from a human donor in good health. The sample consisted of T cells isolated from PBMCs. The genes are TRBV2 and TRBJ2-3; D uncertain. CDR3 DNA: TGTGCCAGCAGTGAATCAAGCACAGATACGCAGTATTTT. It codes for CASSESSTDTQYF.